One sample yielded the 14 T cell receptor beta chains listed below, sequenced in a study of CD8 T cells in Susac syndrome. The authors reverse transcribed roughly 0.5 to 1 ug RNA with random hexamers. TCRdb re-called the immunoSEQ multiplex PCR reads through MiXCR, storing one row per CDR3 protein. Found here are tens of thousands of distinct CDR3 sequences, roughly 94% of them singletons; the top ten hold about 0.38%. The sample consisted of CD8+ T cells from PBMCs. The receptors derive from a human donor with multiple sclerosis.

The V gene is TRBV4-3, the J gene TRBJ1-3, with 7 bases identical to TRBD1. This CDR3 has 17 residues. V shed 3 bases, J shed 0 bases, and the junction held 8 bases outside the gene matches. In germline, CDR1 is LGHNA, CDR2 YSLEER. Here the CDR3 reads CASSHFPGTASGNTIYF. The CDR3 DNA reads as TGCGCCAGCAGCCATTTCCCCGGGACAGCCTCTGGAAACACCATATATTTT.

The chain links TRBV12-3 or TRBV12-4 to TRBJ2-1; TRBD1 matches 10 bases. The CDR3 totals 17 residues. Trimming cost V 2 bases and J 6 bases; bases outside gene matches: 10. CDR3 coding DNA: TGTGCCAGCAGTTTAAATCGGGACAGGGGTCCTGTCAATGAGCAGTTCTTC. Amino acid sequence: CASSLNRDRGPVNEQFF.

As concerns this clonotype: At one end the junction does not follow the germline gene, possibly because of a read error. The chain has TRBV5-1 and TRBJ2-3, with TRBD1 identical over 8 bases. The germline V gene has CDR1 SGHRS and CDR2 YFSETQ. This CDR3 has 14 residues. The CDR3 bases are TGCGCCAGCAGCTCCGGACAGGGCACAGATACGCAGTTTTTT. As protein: CASSSGQGTDTQFF.

This chain joins TRBV19 and TRBJ1-2, with 7 bases fitting TRBD1. Germline V gene sequence: CDR1 LNHDA, CDR2 SQIVND (reference sequence). Trimming removed 3 bases from V and 4 bases from J; junction bases left unmatched: 5. The CDR3 runs to 14 residues. The CDR3 coding sequence is TGTGCCAGTAGTATTTCGGGACAGCTCTATGGCTACACCTTC. Its translation: CASSISGQLYGYTF.

This clonotype was seen just once. The CDR3 loop reads CASSFGGGPNNEQFF. The CDR3, as DNA: TGTGCCAGCAGCTTTGGAGGAGGGCCGAACAATGAGCAGTTCTTC. The J gene is TRBJ2-1, the V gene TRBV11-1; perhaps TRBD2 as D (6 bases). The CDR3 sequence is 15 residues long. Germline V gene sequence: CDR1 SGHAT, CDR2 FQDESV (reference sequence). Deletions cut 3 bases from V and 5 bases from J, with 14 bases between.

V gene TRBV9 combines with J gene TRBJ1-2, with TRBD1 identical over 8 bases. The V segment lost 0 bases and the J segment 6 bases; nucleotides outside the gene matches: 7. The CDR3 totals 15 residues. Germline-derived CDR1 and CDR2 are SGDLS and YYNGEE. This CDR3 is CASSVAPQGGNGYTF. Written as DNA, the CDR3 is TGTGCCAGCAGCGTAGCCCCACAGGGGGGCAATGGCTACACCTTC.

The V call is TRBV9, the J call TRBJ2-5, with D unresolved. The CDR3 is 13 amino acids. CDR1 is SGDLS and CDR2 is YYNGEE in the germline V gene. V shed 2 bases and J shed 2 bases, with 7 bases lying between them. The CDR3: CASSVQVQETQYF. The CDR3 DNA is TGTGCCAGCAGCGTTCAGGTACAAGAGACCCAGTACTTC.

This chain links TRBV10-3 with TRBJ2-1; 12 bases match TRBD2. CDR1 and CDR2 from the germline V gene are ENHRY and SYGVKD. V shed 4 bases and J 3 bases; nucleotides not matched to a gene: 10. CDR3 size: 18 residues. The CDR3 here is CAISGPRTSGAYYNEQFF. The CDR3 coding sequence is TGTGCCATCAGTGGACCACGGACTAGCGGGGCGTACTACAATGAGCAGTTCTTC.

J is TRBJ1-5 and V is TRBV12-3 or TRBV12-4, with 9 bases lining up with TRBD1. Trimming removed 7 bases from V and 6 bases from J; junction bases left unmatched: 13. The length of the CDR3 is 16 residues. The CDR3 is CASTQLRDRVGQPQHF. The CDR3 coding sequence is TGTGCCAGCACCCAATTACGGGACAGGGTCGGTCAGCCCCAGCATTTT.

This sequence joins TRBV3-1 and TRBJ2-1; no definite D call. CDR3 length: 15 amino acids. CDR1 is LGHDT, CDR2 YNNKEL, per germline (reference sequence). Trimming removed 1 base at V and 6 bases at J, with 13 bases between. This chain's CDR3 is CASSQGESPANEQFF. CDR3 nucleotides: TGTGCCAGCAGCCAAGGAGAGTCCCCGGCCAATGAGCAGTTCTTC.

The V call is TRBV29-1, the J call TRBJ1-2; 7 nucleotides match TRBD1. The germline gives CDR1 SQVTM, CDR2 ANQGSEA. The V and J ends lost 5 bases and 3 bases, in that order; junction bases with no gene match: 9. The CDR3 sequence is 14 residues long. The chain's CDR3 is CSVSRQGLDYGYTF. CDR3 bases: TGCAGCGTTTCCCGACAGGGACTCGACTATGGCTACACCTTC. Together with reference TRBV29-1 and TRBJ1-2, the CDR3 gives the full variable domain: SAVISQKPSRDICQRGTSLTIQCQVDSQVTMMFWYRQQPGQSLTLIATANQGSEATYESGFVIDKFPISRPNLTFSTLTVSNMSPEDSSIYLCSVSRQGLDYGYTFGSGTRLTVV.

V usage is TRBV4-1 and J usage is TRBJ2-7; TRBD2 matches 7 bases. There are 14 residues in the CDR3. The germline gives CDR1 MGHRA, CDR2 YSYEKL. Losses at the gene ends were 3 bases for V and 3 bases for J; bases not matched to a gene: 5. CDR3 amino acids: CASSQNWEGYEQYF. CDR3 in DNA: TGCGCCAGCAGCCAGAACTGGGAGGGCTACGAGCAGTACTTC.

The rearrangement uses TRBV29-1 and TRBJ1-2, with 8 bases lining up with TRBD1. Germline-derived CDR1 and CDR2 are SQVTM and ANQGSEA. CDR3 length equals 15 residues. J lost 4 bases, V lost 0 bases, and 7 bases had no gene match. The CDR3 here is CSVEDQGADVYGYTF. The CDR3 DNA is TGCAGCGTTGAAGATCAGGGGGCGGACGTCTATGGCTACACCTTC.

This clonotype was recorded once. This chain joins TRBV29-1 and TRBJ2-5; TRBD1 aligns across 9 bases. Germline V gives CDR1 SQVTM, CDR2 ANQGSEA. The CDR3 extends over 14 amino acids. V gave up 4 bases and J gave up 6 bases; unmatched junction bases: 9. The CDR3 sequence is CSVARWTGEKTQYF. The CDR3 DNA follows: TGCAGCGTTGCGAGATGGACAGGGGAAAAGACCCAGTACTTC.